This T cell receptor (beta chain) was sequenced during a study of blood T cell repertoires in COVID-19. The Seattle patients, enrolled during active infection, were followed longitudinally. Assay used: immunoSEQ multiplex PCR; TCRdb lists only in-frame clones, some missing. The data hold about 480,000 clones, with roughly 89% observed a single time. This CDR3 has 15 amino acids. Trimming removed 0 bases from V and 2 bases from J, with 10 bases in between. Germline V CDR1 and CDR2: SGHRS, YFSETQ. This sequence originates from a man between 18 and 35 years old with COVID-19, enrolled during active disease. The sequenced sample was peripheral blood. The chain joins TRBV5-1 to TRBJ2-3; D perhaps matches TRBD2 (6 bases). CDR3: CASSLVGDFTDTQYF. For the CDR3, the DNA is TGCGCCAGCAGCTTGGTCGGGGACTTCACAGATACGCAGTATTTT.